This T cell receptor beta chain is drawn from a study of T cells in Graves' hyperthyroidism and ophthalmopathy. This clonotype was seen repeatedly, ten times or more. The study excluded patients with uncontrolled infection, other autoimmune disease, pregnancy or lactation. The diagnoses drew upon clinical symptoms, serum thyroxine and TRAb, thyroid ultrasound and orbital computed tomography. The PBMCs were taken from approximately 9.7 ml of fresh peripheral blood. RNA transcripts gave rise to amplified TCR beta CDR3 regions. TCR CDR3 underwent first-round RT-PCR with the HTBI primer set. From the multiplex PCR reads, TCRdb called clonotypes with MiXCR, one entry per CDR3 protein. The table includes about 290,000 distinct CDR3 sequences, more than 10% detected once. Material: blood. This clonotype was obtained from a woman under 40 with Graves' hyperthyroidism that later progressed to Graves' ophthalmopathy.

DNA for the CDR3: TGTGCCAGCAGGTACAGCGGGACACTGACCGGGGAGCTGTTTTTT. Its translation is CASRYSGTLTGELFF. The gene calls are TRBV7-2 and TRBJ2-2; a possible D gene is TRBD2 (7 bases). V was pared by 6 bases and J by 5 bases, with 16 bases between. The CDR3 is 15 amino acids. Germline CDR1 is SGHTA and CDR2 is FQGNSA.